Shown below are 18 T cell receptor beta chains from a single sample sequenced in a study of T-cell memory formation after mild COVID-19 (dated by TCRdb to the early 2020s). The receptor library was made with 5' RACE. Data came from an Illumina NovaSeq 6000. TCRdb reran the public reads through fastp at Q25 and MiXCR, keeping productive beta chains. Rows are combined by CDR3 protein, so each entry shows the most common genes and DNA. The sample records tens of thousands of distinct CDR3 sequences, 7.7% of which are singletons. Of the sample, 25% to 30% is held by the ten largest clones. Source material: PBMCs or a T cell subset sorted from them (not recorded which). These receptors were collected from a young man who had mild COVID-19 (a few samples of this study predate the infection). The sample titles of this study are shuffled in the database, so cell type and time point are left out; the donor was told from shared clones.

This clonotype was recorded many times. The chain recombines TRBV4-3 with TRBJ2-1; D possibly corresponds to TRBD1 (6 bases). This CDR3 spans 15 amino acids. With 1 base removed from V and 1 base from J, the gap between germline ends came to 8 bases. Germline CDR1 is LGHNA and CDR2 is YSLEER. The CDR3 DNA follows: TGCGCCAGCAGCCAAGGGACAGCTTCCTACAATGAGCAGTTCTTC. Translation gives CASSQGTASYNEQFF.

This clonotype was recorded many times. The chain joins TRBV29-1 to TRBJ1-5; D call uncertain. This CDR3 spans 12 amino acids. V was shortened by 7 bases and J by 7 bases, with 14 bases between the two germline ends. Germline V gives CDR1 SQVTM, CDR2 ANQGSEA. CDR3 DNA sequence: TGCAGCGAAAACCGGGAGGGACAGCCCCAGCATTTT. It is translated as CSENREGQPQHF.

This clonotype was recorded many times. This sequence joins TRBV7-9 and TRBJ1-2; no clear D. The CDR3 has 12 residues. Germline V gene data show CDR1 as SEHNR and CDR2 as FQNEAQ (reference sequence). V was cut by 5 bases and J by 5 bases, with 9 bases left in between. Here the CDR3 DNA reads TGTGCCAGCAGCCCGGACCCTTATGGCTACACCTTC. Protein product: CASSPDPYGYTF.

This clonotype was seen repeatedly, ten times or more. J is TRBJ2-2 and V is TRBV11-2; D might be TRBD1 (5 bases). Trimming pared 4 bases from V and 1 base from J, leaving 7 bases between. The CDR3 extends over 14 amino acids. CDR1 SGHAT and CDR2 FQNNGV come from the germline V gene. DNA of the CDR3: TGTGCCAGCAGCTATGGACAGAACACCGGGGAGCTGTTTTTT. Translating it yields CASSYGQNTGELFF.

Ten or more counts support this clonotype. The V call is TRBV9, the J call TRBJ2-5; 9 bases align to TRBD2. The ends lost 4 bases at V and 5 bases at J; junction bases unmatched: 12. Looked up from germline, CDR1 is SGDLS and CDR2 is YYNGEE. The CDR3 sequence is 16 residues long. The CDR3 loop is CASSSYSGGPAETQYF. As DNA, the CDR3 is TGTGCCAGCAGCTCCTATAGCGGGGGCCCCGCGGAGACCCAGTACTTC.

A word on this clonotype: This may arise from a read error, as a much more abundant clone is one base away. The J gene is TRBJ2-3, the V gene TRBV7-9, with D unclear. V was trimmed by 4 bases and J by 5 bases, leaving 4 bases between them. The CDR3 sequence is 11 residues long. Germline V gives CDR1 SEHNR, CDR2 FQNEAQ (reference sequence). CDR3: CASSWGDTQYF. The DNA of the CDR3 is TGTGCCAGCAGCTGGGGAGATACGCAGTATTTT.

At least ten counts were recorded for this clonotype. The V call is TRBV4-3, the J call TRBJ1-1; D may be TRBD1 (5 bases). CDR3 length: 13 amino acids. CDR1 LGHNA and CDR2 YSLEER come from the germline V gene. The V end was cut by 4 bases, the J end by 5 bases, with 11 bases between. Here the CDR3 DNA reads TGCGCCAGCAGCCGGGGCAGTGGGACTGAAGCTTTCTTT. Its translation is CASSRGSGTEAFF.

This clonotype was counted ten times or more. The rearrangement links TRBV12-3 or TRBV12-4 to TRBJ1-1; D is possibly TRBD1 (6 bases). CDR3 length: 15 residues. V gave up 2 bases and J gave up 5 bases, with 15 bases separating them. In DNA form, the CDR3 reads TGTGCCAGCAGTTTACTCCCGGGGGCGGGTACTGAAGCTTTCTTT. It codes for CASSLLPGAGTEAFF.

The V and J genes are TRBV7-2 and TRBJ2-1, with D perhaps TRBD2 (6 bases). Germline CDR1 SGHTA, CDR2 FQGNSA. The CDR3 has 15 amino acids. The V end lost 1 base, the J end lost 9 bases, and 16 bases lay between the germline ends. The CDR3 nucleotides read TGTGCCAGCAGCTTAGGGGACTCCCTCTCCATTGAGCAGTTCTTC. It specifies CASSLGDSLSIEQFF.

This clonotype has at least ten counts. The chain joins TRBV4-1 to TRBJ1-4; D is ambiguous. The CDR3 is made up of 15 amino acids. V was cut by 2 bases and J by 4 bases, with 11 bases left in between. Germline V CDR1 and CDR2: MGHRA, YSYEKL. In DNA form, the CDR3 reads TGCGCCAGCAGCCAACAAGGCGGAAGTAATGAAAAACTGTTTTTT. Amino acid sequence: CASSQQGGSNEKLFF.

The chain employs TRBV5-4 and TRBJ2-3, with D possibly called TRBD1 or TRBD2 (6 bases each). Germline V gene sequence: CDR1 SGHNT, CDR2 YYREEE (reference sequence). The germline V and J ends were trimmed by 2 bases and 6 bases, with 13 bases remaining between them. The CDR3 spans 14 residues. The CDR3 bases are TGTGCCAGCAGCTTCGGGGGCCCCTTCGATACGCAGTATTTT. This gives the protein CASSFGGPFDTQYF.

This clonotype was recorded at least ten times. CDR3 bases: TGTGCCAGCAGCTTAGCTTGGCACCAAGAGACCCAGTACTTC. The encoded protein is CASSLAWHQETQYF. The rearrangement uses TRBV7-8 and TRBJ2-5; no clear D gene. The germline V gene encodes CDR1 SGHVS and CDR2 FQNEAQ. Between the trimmed V and J ends, which lost 0 bases and 0 bases, there was a span of 5 bases. The CDR3 is 14 residues long.

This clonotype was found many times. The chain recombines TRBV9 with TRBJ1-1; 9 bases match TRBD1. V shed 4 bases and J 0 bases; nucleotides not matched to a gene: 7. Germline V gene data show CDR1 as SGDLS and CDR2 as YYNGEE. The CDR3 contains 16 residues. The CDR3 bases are TGTGCCAGCAGCCTGACAGGGGGTGACATGAACACTGAAGCTTTCTTT. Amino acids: CASSLTGGDMNTEAFF.

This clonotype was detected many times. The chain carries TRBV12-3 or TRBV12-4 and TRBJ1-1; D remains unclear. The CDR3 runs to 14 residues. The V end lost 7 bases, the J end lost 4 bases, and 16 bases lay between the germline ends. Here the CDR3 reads CASKLDPRSTEAFF. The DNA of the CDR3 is TGTGCCAGCAAACTAGACCCCCGGAGCACTGAAGCTTTCTTT.

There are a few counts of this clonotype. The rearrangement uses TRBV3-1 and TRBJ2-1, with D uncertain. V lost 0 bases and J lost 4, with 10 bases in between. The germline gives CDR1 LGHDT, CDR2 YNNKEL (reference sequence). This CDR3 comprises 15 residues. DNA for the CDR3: TGTGCCAGCAGCCAAGACTCGTCTAATTACAATGAGCAGTTCTTC. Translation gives CASSQDSSNYNEQFF.

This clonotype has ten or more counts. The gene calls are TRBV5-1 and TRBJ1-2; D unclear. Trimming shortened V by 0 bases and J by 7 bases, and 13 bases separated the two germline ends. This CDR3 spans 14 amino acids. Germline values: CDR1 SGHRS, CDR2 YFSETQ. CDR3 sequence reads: CASSLASGPGGYTF. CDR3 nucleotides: TGCGCCAGCAGCTTGGCCTCGGGTCCTGGTGGCTACACCTTC.

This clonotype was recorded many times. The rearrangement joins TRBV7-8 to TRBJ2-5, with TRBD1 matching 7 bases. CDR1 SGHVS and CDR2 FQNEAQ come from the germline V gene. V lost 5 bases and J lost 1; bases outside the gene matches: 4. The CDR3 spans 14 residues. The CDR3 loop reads CASSAYRGQETQYF. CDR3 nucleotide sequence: TGTGCCAGCAGCGCATACAGGGGCCAAGAGACCCAGTACTTC.

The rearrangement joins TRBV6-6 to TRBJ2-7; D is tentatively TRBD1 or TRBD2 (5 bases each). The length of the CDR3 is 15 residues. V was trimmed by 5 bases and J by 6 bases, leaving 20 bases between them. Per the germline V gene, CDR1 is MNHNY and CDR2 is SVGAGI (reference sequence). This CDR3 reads CASSLLEAFGAEQYF. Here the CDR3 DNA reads TGTGCCAGCAGTCTCTTGGAGGCCTTTGGGGCCGAGCAGTACTTC.